This T cell receptor (beta chain) derives from a study of early T cells in non-severe SARS-CoV-2 infection. V was pared by 2 bases and J by 5 bases, with 12 bases between. Germline V gene data show CDR1 as SGDLS and CDR2 as YYNGEE. The CDR3 consists of 14 residues. TCRdb itself ran the 5' RACE reads through MiXCR, one entry per CDR3 protein. The sample shows more than 60,000 distinct CDR3 sequences, over 4.5% of them seen only once. The material sequenced was whole blood. This chain uses TRBV9 with TRBJ2-3; the D gene is possibly TRBD2 (5 bases). The receptor comes from an adult who was a healthcare worker with PCR-confirmed SARS-CoV-2 infection or an uninfected control (not recorded which). The CDR3 loop is CASSVEGSGDTQYF. In DNA, the CDR3 is TGTGCCAGCAGCGTTGAGGGCTCCGGAGATACGCAGTATTTT.